This T cell receptor (beta chain) was found in a study of cytomegalovirus exposure and HLA in healthy donors. PCR employed 60 Vbeta and 13 Jbeta primers. Authors' data handling: About 10 million shared chains were among about 80 million unique TCR beta chains counted in a later analysis. Profiling relied on immunoSEQ multiplex PCR, and the TCRdb table lists in-frame clones only, not all of them. V, J and clone size derive from that table, while D and trimming were established from the DNA sequence. The sample yields 140,000 or so clones, around 57% seen once. Study-level points and caveats: Using a false discovery rate of 0.05, a later analysis showed that 16,000 or so TCR beta sequences were associated with HLA alleles. Presence/absence analyses assumed roughly uniform sequencing depth across donors, which may not hold.

Details on this clone: Antigen: not known. A junction boundary mismatches the germline segment, possibly from a read error.

Germline V gene data show CDR1 as MNHEY and CDR2 as SVGAGI. The CDR3 runs to 14 residues. The sequenced sample was PBMCs. This TCR was recovered from a male donor in good health and CMV-seronegative. This chain uses TRBV6-5 with TRBJ1-2, with a tentative D call TRBD1 (6 bases). CDR3 DNA sequence: TGTGCCAGCAGTAGGACAGTGCGCATCTATGGCTACCCCTTC. This codes for CASSRTVRIYGYPF.